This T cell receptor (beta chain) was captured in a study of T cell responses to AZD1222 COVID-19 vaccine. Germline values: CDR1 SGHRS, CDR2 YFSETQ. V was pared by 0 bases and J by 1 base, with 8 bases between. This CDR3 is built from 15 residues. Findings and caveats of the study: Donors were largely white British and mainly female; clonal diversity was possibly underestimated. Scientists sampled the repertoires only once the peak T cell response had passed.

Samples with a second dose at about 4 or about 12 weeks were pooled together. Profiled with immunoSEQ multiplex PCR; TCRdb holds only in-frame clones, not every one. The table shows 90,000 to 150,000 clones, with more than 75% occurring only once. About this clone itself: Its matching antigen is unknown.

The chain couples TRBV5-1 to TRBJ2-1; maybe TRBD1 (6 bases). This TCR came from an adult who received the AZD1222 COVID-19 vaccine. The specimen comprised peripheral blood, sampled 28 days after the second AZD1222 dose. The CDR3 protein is CASSLAQGSYNEQFF. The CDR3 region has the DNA TGCGCCAGCAGCTTGGCCCAGGGGTCCTACAATGAGCAGTTCTTC.